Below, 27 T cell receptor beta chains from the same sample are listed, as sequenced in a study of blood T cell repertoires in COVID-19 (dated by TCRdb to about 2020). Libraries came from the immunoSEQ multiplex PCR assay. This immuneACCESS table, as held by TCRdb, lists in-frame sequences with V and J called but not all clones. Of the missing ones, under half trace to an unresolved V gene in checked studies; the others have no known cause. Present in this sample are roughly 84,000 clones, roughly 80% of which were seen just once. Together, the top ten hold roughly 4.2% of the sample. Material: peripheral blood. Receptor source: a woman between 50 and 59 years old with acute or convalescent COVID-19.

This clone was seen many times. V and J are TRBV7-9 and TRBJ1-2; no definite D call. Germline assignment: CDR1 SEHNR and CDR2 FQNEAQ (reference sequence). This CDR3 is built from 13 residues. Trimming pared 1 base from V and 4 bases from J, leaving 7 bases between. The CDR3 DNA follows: TGTGCCAGCAGCTTAGGGCTCTCCTATGGCTACACCTTC. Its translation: CASSLGLSYGYTF.

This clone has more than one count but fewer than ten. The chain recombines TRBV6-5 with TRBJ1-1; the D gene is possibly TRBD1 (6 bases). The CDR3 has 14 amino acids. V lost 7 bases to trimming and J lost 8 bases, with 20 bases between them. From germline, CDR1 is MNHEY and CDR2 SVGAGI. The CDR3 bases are TGTGCCAGCACCACCTTCACAGGGTCGGCCGAAGCTTTCTTT. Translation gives CASTTFTGSAEAFF.

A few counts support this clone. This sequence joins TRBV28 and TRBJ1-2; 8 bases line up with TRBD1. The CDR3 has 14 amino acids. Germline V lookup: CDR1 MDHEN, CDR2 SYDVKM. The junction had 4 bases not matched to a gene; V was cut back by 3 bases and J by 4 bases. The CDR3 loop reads CASSFRQGLYGYTF. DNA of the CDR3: TGTGCCAGCAGTTTCCGACAGGGGCTCTATGGCTACACCTTC.

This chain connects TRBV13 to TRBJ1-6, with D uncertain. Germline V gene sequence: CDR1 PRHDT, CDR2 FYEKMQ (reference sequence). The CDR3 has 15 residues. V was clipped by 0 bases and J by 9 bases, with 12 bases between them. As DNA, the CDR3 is TGTGCCAGCAGCTTAGGGTTCATACAGACTTCACCCCTCCACTTT. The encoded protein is CASSLGFIQTSPLHF.

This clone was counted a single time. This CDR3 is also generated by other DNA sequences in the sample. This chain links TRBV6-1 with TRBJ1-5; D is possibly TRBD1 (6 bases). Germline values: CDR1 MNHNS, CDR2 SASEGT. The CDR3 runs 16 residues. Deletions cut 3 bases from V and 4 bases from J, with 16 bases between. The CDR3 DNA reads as TGTGCCAGCAGTGAGGGGACCCAGGGGAGAAATCAGCCCCAGCATTTT. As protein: CASSEGTQGRNQPQHF.

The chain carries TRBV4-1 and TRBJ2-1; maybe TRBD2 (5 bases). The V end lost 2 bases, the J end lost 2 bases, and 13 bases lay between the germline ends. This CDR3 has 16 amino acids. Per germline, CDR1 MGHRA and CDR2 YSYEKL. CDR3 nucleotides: TGCGCCAGCAGCCAAATGAGCGGTTCTCCCTACAATGAGCAGTTCTTC. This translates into CASSQMSGSPYNEQFF.

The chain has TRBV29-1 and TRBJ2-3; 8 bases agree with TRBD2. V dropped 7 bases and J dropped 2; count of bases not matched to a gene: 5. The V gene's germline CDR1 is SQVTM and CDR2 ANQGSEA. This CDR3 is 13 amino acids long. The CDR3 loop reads CSGGGRVTDTQYF. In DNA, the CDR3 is TGCAGCGGCGGGGGGCGCGTCACAGATACGCAGTATTTT.

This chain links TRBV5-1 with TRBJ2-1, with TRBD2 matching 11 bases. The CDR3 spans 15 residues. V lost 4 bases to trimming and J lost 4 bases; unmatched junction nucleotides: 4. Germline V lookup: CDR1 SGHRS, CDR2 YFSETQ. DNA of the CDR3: TGCGCCAGCAGCCCGAGACTAGCGGGGTACAATGAGCAGTTCTTC. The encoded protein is CASSPRLAGYNEQFF.

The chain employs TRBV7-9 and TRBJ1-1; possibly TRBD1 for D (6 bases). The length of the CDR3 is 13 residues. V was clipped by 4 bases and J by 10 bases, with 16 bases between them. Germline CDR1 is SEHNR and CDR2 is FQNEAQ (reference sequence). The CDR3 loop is CASSSQQGEGAFF. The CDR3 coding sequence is TGTGCCAGCAGCTCGCAACAGGGAGAGGGAGCTTTCTTT.

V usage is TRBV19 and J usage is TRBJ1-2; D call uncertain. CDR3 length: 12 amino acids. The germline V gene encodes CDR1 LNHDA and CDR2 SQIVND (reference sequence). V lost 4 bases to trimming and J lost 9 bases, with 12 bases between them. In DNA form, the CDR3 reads TGTGCCAGTAGTAGCCAAGACTGGAGCTACACCTTC. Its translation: CASSSQDWSYTF.

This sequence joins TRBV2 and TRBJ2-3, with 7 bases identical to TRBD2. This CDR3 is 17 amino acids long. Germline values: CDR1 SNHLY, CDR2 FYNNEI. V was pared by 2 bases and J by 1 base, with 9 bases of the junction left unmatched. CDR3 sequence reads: CASSEHRLADRTDTQYF. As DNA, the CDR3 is TGTGCCAGCAGTGAACACCGCCTAGCGGATCGCACAGATACGCAGTATTTT.

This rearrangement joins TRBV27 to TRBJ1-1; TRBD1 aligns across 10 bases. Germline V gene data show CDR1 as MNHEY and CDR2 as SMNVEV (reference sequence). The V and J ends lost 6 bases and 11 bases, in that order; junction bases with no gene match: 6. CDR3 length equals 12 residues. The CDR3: CASSETGGRAFF. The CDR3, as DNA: TGTGCCAGCAGCGAGACAGGGGGCCGGGCTTTCTTT.

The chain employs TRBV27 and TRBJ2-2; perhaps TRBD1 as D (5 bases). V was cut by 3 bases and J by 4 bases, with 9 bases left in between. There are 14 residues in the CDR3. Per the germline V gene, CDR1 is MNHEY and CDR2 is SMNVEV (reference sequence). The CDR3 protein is CASSFRTPTGELFF. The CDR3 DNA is TGTGCCAGCAGTTTTAGGACACCCACCGGGGAGCTGTTTTTT.

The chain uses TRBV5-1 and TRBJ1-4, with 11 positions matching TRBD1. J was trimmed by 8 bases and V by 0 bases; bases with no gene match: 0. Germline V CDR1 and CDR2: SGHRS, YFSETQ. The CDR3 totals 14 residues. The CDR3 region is CASSLGTGGEKLFF. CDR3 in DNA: TGCGCCAGCAGCTTGGGGACAGGGGGCGAAAAACTGTTTTTT.

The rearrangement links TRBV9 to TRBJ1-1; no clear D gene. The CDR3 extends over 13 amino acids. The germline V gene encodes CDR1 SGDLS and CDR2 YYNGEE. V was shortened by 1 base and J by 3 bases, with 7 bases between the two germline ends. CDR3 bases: TGTGCCAGCAGCGTACTCCCGGACACTGAAGCTTTCTTT. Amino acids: CASSVLPDTEAFF.

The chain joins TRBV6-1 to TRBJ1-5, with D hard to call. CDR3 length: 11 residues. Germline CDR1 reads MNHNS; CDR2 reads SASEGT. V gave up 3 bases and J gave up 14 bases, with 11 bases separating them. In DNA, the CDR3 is TGTGCCAGCAGTGAGGACTCCGCCGAGCATTTT. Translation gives CASSEDSAEHF.

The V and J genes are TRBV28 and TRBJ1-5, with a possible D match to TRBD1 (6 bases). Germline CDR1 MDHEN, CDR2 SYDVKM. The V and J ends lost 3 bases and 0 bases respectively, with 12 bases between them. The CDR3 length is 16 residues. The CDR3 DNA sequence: TGTGCCAGCAGTTTGGGCCCAGGGGATAGCAATCAGCCCCAGCATTTT. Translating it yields CASSLGPGDSNQPQHF.

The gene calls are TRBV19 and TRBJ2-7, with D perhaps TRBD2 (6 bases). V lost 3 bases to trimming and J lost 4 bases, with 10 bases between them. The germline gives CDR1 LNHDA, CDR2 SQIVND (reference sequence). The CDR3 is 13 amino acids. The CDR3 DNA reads TGTGCCAGTAGTATGGGGCGGGGATACGAGCAGTACTTC. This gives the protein CASSMGRGYEQYF.

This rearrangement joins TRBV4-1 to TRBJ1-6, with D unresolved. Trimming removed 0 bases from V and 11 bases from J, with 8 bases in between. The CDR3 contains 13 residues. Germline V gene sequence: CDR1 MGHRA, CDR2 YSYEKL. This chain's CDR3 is CASSQEGITPLHF. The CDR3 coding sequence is TGCGCCAGCAGCCAAGAGGGCATTACACCCCTCCACTTT.

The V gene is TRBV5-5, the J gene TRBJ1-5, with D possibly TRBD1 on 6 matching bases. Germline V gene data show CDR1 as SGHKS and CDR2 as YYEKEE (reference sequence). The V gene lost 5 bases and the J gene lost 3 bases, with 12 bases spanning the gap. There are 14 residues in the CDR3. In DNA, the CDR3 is TGTGCCAGCAGGCTACAGGGCTTCAATCAGCCCCAGCATTTT. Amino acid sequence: CASRLQGFNQPQHF.

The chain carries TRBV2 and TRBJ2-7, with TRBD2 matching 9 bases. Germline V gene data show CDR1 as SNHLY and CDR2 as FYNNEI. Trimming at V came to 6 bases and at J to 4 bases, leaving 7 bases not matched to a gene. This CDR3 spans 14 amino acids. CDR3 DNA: TGTGCCAGCAGCCCCGAGCGGGGGGATTACGAGCAGTACTTC. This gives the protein CASSPERGDYEQYF.

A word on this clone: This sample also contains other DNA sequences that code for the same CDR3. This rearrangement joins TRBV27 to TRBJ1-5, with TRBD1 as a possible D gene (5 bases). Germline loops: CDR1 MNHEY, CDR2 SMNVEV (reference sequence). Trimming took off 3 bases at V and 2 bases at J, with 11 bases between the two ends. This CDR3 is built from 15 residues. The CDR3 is CASSFGGGGNQPQHF. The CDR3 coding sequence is TGTGCCAGCAGTTTCGGGGGTGGAGGCAATCAGCCCCAGCATTTT.

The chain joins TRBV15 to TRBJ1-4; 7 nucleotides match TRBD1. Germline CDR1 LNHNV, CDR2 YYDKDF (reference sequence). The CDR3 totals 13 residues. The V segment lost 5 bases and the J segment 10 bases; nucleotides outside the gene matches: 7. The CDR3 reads CATSQDRYRKLFF. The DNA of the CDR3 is TGTGCCACCAGCCAGGACAGGTACCGAAAACTGTTTTTT.

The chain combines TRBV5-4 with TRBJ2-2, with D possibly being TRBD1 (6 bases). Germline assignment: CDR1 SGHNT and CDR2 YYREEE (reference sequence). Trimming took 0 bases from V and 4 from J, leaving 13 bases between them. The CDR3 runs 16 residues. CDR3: CASSLDLQGTTGELFF. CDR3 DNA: TGTGCCAGCAGCTTGGATTTACAGGGTACCACCGGGGAGCTGTTTTTT.

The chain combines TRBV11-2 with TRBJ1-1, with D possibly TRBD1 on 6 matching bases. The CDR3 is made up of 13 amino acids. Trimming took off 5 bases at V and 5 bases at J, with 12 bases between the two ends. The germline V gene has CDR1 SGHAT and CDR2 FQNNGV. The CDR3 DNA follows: TGTGCCAGCAGCCTAGGGGGGGTGACTGAAGCTTTCTTT. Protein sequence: CASSLGGVTEAFF.

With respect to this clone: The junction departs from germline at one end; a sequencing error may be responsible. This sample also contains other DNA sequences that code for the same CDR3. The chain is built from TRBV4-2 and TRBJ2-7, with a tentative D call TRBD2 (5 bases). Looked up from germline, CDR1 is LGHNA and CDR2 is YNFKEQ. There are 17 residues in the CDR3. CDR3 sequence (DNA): TGTGCCAGTAGCCAGGCTCTCTCCGGGGTAAGCCACTACGAGCAGTACTTC. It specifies CASSQALSGVSHYEQYF.

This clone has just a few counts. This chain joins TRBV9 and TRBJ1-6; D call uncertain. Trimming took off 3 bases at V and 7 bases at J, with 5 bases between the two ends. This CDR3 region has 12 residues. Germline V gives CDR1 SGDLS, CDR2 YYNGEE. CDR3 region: CASSAKNSPLHF. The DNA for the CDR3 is TGTGCCAGCAGCGCTAAGAATTCACCCCTCCACTTT.